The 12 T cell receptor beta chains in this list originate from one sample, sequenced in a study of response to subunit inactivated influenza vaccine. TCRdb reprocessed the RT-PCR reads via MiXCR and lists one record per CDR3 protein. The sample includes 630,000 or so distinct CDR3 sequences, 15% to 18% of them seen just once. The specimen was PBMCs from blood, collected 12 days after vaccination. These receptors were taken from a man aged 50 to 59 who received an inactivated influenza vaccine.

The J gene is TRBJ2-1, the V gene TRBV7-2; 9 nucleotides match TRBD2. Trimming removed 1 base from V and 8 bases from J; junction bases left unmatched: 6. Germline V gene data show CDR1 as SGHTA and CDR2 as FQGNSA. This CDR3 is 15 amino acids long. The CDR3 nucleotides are TGTGCCAGCAGCTTAGGCGGCGGGAGGGGCTATGAGCAGTTCTTC. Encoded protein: CASSLGGGRGYEQFF.

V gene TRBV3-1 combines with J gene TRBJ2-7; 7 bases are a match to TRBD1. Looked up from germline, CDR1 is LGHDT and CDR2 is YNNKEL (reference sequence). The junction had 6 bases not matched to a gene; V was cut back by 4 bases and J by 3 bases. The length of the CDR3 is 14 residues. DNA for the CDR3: TGTGCCAGCAGCCCCTTCGGGACAGTCTACGAGCAGTACTTC. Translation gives CASSPFGTVYEQYF.

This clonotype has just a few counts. The CDR3 spells CASSYGYTF. CDR3 nucleotides: TGTGCCAGCAGCTATGGCTACACCTTC. The chain has TRBV14 and TRBJ1-2; D is ambiguous. Germline lookup yields CDR1 SGHDN and CDR2 FVKESK. V shed 5 bases and J shed 5 bases, with 0 bases lying between them. The CDR3 totals 9 residues.

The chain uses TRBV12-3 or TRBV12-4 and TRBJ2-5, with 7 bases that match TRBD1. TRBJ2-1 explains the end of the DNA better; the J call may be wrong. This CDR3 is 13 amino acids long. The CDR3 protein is CASSRTGEETQFF. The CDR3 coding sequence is TGTGCCAGCAGTAGGACAGGCGAGGAGACCCAGTTCTTC.

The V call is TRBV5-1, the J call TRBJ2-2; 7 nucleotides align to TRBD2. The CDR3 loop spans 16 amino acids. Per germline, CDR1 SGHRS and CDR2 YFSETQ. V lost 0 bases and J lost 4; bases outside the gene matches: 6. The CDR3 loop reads CASSLEAGLGTGELFF. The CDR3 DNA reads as TGCGCCAGCAGCTTGGAAGCGGGACTCGGCACCGGGGAGCTGTTTTTT.

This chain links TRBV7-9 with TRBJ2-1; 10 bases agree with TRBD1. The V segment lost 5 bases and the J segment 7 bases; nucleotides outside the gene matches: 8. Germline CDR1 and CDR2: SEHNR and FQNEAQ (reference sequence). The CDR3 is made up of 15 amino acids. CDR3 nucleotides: TGTGCCAGCAGCCCTACCCGACAGGGGGCAAATGAGCAGTTCTTC. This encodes CASSPTRQGANEQFF.

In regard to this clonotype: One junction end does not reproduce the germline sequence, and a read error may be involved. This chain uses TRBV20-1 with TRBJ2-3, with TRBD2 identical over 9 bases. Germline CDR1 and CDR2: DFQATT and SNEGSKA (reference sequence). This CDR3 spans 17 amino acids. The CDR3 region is CSASQPPPGTSKDTQYF. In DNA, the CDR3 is TGCAGTGCATCACAGCCCCCACCCGGGACTAGCAAAGATACGCAGTATTTT.

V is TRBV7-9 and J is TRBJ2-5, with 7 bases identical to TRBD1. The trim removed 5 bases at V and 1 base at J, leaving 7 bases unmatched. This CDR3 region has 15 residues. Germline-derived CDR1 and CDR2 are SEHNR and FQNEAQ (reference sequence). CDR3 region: CASSRQGQFQETQYF. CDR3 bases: TGTGCCAGCAGCCGCCAGGGACAGTTCCAAGAGACCCAGTACTTC.

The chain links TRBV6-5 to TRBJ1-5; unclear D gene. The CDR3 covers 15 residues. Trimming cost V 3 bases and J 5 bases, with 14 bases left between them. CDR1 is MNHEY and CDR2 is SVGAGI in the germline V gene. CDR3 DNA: TGTGCCAGCAGTTATCTTGCCGTCGTGGATCAGCCCCAGCATTTT. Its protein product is CASSYLAVVDQPQHF.

As DNA, the CDR3 is TGCGCCAGCAGCCAAACAGGGCGAGGGGCCGGAAATCAGCCCCAGCATTTT. Protein product: CASSQTGRGAGNQPQHF. The V gene is TRBV4-1, the J gene TRBJ1-5; perhaps TRBD1 as D (6 bases). Trimming cost V 2 bases and J 4 bases, with 18 bases left between them. This CDR3 is built from 17 residues. In germline, CDR1 is MGHRA, CDR2 YSYEKL.

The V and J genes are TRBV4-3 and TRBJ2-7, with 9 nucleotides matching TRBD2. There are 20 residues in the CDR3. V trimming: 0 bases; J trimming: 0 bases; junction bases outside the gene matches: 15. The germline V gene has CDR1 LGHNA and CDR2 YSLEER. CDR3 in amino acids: CASSQDQSGRRYCPSYEQYF. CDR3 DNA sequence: TGCGCCAGCAGCCAAGATCAGAGCGGGAGGCGCTACTGCCCCTCCTACGAGCAGTACTTC.

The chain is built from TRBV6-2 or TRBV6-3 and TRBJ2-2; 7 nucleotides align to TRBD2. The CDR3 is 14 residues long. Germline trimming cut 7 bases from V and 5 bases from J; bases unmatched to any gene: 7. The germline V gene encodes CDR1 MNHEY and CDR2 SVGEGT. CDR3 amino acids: CASTRAGQTGELFF. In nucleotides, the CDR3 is TGTGCCAGCACTCGAGCGGGGCAAACCGGGGAGCTGTTTTTT.